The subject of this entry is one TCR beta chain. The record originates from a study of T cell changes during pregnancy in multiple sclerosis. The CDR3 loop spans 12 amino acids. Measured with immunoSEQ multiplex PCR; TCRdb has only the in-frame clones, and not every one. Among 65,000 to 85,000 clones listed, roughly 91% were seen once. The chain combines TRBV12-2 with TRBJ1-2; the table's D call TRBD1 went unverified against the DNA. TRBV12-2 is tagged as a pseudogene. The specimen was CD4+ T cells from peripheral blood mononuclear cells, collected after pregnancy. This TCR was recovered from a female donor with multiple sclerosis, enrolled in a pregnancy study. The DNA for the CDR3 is TGTGCAAGTCGCTTAGTCTCAGGTCATAAGACCTTC. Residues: CASRLVSGHKTF.